This T cell receptor beta chain was retrieved from a study of metastatic and nonmetastatic thyroid tumors. The V gene's germline CDR1 is SGHTA and CDR2 FQGNSA. The CDR3 loop spans 15 amino acids. V lost 5 bases and J lost 3; bases outside the gene matches: 8. MiXCR reprocessed the PCR reads for TCRdb. The table lists 50,000 or so clones, over 15% of them singletons. No patient had received any treatment before thyroid surgery. In its sample, this clone was seen many times. Material: blood. This chain links TRBV7-2 with TRBJ2-7; 9 bases fit TRBD2. This TCR derives from a female donor with papillary thyroid cancer or a benign thyroid nodule (not recorded which). Some clones in this sample may be carry-over from other donors' samples. Written as DNA, the CDR3 is TGTGCCAGCAGCATTAGCGGGAGAGCTGGCTACGAGCAGTACTTC. It translates to CASSISGRAGYEQYF.